What follows describes a single T cell receptor (beta chain). This sample is drawn from a study of blood T cell repertoires in COVID-19. TCRdb's table, derived via immunoSEQ multiplex PCR, lists solely in-frame clones and lacks some. This sample has roughly 250,000 clones, with approximately 78% found just once. Germline V gene sequence: CDR1 GTSNPN, CDR2 SVGIG (reference sequence). This CDR3 spans 11 amino acids. V lost 2 bases to trimming and J lost 3 bases, with 5 bases between them. The specimen sequenced was peripheral blood. The gene calls are TRBV30 and TRBJ2-7; D is undetermined. This receptor was taken from a woman aged 60-75 years with active or convalescent COVID-19. CDR3 sequence reads: CAWSHGYEQYF. CDR3 coding DNA: TGTGCCTGGAGTCACGGCTACGAGCAGTACTTC.